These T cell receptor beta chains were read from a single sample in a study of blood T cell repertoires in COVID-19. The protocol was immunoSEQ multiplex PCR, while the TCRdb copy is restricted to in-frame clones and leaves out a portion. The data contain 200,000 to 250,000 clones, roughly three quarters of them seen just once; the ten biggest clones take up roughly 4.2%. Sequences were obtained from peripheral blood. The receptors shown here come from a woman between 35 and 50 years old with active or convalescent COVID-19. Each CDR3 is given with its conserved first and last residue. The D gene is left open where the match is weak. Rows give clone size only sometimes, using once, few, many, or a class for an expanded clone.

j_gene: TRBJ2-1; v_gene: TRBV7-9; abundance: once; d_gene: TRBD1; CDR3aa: CASSLRRGQGFF; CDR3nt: TGTGCCAGCAGCCTACGAAGGGGACAGGGGTTCTTC
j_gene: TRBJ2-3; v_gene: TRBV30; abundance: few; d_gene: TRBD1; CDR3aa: CAWSDRGDTQYF; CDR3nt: TGTGCCTGGAGTGACAGGGGAGATACGCAGTATTTT
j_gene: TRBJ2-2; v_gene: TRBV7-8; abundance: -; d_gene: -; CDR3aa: CASSLNRASKNNTGELFF; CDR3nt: TGTGCCAGCAGCCTAAACAGGGCTTCCAAAAATAACACCGGGGAGCTGTTTTTT
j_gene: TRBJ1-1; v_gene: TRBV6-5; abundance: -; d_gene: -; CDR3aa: CASSPPRNTNTEAFF; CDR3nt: TGTGCCAGCAGCCCCCCCAGAAACACGAACACTGAAGCTTTCTTT
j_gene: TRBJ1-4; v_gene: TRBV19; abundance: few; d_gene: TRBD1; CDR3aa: CASSPSGQGWEKLFF; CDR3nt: TGTGCCAGTAGTCCTTCGGGACAGGGATGGGAAAAACTGTTTTTT
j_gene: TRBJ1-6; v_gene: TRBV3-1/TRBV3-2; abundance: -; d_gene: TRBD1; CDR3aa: CASSQAGTGGNSPLHF; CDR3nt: TGTGCCAGCAGCCAAGCCGGGACAGGGGGCAATTCACCCCTCCACTTT
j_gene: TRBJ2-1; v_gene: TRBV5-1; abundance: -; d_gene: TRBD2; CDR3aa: CASSLGSGRRNEQFF; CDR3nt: TGCGCCAGCAGCTTGGGTAGCGGGAGGAGGAATGAGCAGTTCTTC
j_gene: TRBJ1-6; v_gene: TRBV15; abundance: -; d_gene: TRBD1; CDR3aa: CATSDRTGRNNSPLHF; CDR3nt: TGTGCCACCAGCGACCGGACAGGAAGGAATAATTCACCCCTCCACTTT
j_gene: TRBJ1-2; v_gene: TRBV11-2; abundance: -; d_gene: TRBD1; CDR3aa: CASSLDRNRGYGYTF; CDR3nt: TGTGCCAGCAGCTTAGATAGGAACAGGGGCTATGGCTACACCTTC
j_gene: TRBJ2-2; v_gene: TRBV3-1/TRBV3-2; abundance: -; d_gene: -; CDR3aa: CASSRTGTSLTGELFF; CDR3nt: TGTGCCAGCAGCCGTACCGGGACTTCCCTCACCGGGGAGCTGTTTTTT
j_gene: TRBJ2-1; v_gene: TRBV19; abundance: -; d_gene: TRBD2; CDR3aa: CASSIELAEYNEQFF; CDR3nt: TGTGCCAGTAGTATTGAACTAGCGGAATACAATGAGCAGTTCTTC
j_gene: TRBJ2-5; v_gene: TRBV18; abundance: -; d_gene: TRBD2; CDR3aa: CASSLLLAGELGETQYF; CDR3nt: TGTGCCAGCTCACTACTTCTAGCGGGAGAACTGGGGGAGACCCAGTACTTC
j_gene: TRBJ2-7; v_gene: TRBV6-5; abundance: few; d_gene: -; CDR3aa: CASSYSLRGRYEQYF; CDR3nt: TGTGCCAGCAGTTACTCGTTAAGGGGTCGTTACGAGCAGTACTTC
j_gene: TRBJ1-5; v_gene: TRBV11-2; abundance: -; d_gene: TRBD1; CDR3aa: CASSADRANQPQHF; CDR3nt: TGTGCCAGCAGCGCGGACAGGGCCAATCAGCCCCAGCATTTT
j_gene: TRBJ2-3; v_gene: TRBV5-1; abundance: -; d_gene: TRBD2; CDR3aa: CASTERGTTPSTQYF; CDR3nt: TGCGCCAGCACCGAGCGGGGGACCACGCCGAGTACGCAGTATTTT
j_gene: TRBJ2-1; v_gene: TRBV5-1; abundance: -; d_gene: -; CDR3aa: CASSPVTVGNEQFF; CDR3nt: TGCGCCAGCAGCCCCGTCACAGTCGGCAATGAGCAGTTCTTC
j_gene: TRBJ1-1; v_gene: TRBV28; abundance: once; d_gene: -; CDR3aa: CASSFLSAGLLSGNTEAFF; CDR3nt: TGTGCCAGCAGTTTCCTTAGTGCGGGGCTACTTTCGGGAAACACTGAAGCTTTCTTT
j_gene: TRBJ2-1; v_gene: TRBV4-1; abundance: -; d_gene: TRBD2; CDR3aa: CASSQVIVLAGGPNEQFF; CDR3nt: TGCGCCAGCAGCCAAGTGATCGTTCTAGCGGGGGGACCGAATGAGCAGTTCTTC
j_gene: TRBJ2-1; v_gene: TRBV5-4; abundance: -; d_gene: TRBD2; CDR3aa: CASSFSGGSSYNEQFF; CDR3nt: TGTGCCAGCAGCTTCTCGGGGGGGAGCTCCTACAATGAGCAGTTCTTC
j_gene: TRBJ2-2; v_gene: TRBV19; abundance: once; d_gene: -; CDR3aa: CASRPPGRNGELFF; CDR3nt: TGTGCCAGTAGGCCACCGGGTCGGAACGGGGAGCTGTTTTTT
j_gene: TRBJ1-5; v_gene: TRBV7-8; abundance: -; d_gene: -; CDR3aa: CASSSPRTPGGVSRNQPQHF; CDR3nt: TGTGCCAGCAGCTCGCCTAGGACACCGGGAGGTGTTAGTAGAAATCAGCCCCAGCATTTT
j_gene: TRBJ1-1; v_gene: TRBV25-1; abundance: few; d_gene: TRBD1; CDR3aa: CASSEGTGVSTEAFF; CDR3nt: TGTGCCAGCAGTGAGGGGACAGGGGTAAGCACTGAAGCTTTCTTT
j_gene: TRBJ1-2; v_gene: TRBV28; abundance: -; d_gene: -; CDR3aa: CASLELNYGYTF; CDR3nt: TGTGCCAGCCTAGAGCTTAACTATGGCTACACCTTC
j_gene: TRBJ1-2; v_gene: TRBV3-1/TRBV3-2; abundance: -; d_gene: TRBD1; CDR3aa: CASGTGGRLYGYTF; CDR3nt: TGTGCCAGCGGGACAGGGGGCCGACTATATGGCTACACCTTC
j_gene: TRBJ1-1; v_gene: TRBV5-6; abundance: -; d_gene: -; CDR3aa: CASRSSLNTEAFF; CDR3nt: TGTGCCAGCAGATCCTCTTTGAACACTGAAGCTTTCTTT
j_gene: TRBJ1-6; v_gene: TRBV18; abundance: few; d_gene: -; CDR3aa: CASSPGAPPLHF; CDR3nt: TGTGCCAGCTCACCAGGGGCTCCACCCCTCCACTTT
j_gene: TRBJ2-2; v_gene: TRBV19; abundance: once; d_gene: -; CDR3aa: CASSRAGRTGELFF; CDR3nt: TGTGCCAGTAGTAGGGCAGGGAGGACCGGGGAGCTGTTTTTT
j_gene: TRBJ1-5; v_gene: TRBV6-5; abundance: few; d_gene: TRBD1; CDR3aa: CASSNLDRGHQPQHF; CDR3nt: TGTGCCAGCAGTAATCTGGACAGGGGGCATCAGCCCCAGCATTTT
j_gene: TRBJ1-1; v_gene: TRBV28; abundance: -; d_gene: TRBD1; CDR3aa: CASRMTGVRGAEAFF; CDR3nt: TGTGCCAGCAGAATGACAGGGGTTCGGGGCGCTGAAGCTTTCTTT
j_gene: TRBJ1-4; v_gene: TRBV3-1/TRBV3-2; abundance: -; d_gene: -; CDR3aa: CASSQERIGGPTNEKLFF; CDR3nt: TGTGCCAGCAGCCAAGAACGAATTGGAGGGCCAACTAATGAAAAACTGTTTTTT
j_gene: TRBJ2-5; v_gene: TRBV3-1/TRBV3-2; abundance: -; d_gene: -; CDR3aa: CASSYQGRGETQYF; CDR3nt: TGTGCCAGCAGCTACCAGGGGCGCGGGGAGACCCAGTACTTC
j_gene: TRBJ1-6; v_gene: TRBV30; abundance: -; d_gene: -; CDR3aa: CAWSGNLGLAPPLHF; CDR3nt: TGTGCCTGGAGTGGCAACCTAGGACTTGCGCCACCCCTCCACTTT
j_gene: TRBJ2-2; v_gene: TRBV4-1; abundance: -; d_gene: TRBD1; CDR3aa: CASSQGLSGGRVTGELFF; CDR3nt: TGCGCCAGCAGCCAAGGATTATCAGGGGGCCGGGTCACCGGGGAGCTGTTTTTT
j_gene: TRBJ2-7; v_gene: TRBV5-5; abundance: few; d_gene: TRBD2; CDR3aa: CASSLRLAGGSYEQYF; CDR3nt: TGTGCCAGCAGTCTTCGACTAGCGGGGGGCTCCTACGAGCAGTACTTC
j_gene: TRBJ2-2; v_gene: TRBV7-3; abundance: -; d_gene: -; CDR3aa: CASSRTRTGELFF; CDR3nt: TGTGCCAGCAGCCGAACTAGAACCGGGGAGCTGTTTTTT
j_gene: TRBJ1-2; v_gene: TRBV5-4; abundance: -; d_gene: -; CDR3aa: CASSLGQLFSANYGYTF; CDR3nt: TGTGCCAGCAGCTTGGGACAGCTATTTTCAGCTAACTATGGCTACACCTTC
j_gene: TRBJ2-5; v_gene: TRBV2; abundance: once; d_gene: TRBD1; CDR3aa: CASQTGSSRGTQYF; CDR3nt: TGTGCCAGCCAGACAGGGTCTAGTCGGGGGACCCAGTACTTC
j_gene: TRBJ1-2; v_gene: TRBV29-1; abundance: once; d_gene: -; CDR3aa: CSVERGYGYTF; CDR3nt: TGCAGCGTTGAACGAGGATATGGCTACACCTTC
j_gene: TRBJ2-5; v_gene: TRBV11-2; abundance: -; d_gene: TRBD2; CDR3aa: CASSLVLAGGKETQYF; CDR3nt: TGTGCCAGCAGCTTAGTTTTAGCGGGGGGGAAAGAGACCCAGTACTTC
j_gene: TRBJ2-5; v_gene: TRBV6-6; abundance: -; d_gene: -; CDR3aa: CASSPWAAQETQYF; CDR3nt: TGTGCCAGCAGCCCCTGGGCAGCACAAGAGACCCAGTACTTC
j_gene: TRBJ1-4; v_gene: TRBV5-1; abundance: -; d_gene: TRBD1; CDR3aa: CASSLSQGARKLFF; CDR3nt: TGCGCCAGCAGCTTGTCCCAGGGGGCTAGAAAACTGTTTTTT
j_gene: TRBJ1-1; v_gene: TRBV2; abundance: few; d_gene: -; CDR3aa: CASGALGGGNTEAFF; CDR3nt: TGTGCCAGCGGTGCCCTGGGAGGAGGGAACACTGAAGCTTTCTTT
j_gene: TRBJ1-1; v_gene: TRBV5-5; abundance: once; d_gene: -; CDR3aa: CASSLWNAGRKNTEAFF; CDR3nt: TGTGCCAGCAGCTTGTGGAATGCAGGGAGGAAGAACACTGAAGCTTTCTTT
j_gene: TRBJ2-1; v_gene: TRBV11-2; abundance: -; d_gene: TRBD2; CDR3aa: CASSPNSGGNNEQFF; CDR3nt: TGTGCCAGCAGCCCCAACAGCGGGGGGAACAATGAGCAGTTCTTC
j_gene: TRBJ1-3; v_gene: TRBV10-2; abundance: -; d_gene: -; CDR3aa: CASSEQGGGNTIYF; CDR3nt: TGCGCCAGCAGTGAGCAGGGAGGAGGAAACACCATATATTTT
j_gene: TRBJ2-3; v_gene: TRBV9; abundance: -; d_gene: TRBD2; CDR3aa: CASSETPLGLAGSTDTQYF; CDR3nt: TGTGCCAGCAGCGAGACCCCATTGGGACTAGCGGGGAGCACAGATACGCAGTATTTT
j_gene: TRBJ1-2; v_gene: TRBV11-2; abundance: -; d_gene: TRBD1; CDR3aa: CASSSPGQPRDGYTF; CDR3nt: TGTGCCAGCAGCTCGCCGGGACAGCCTAGAGATGGCTACACCTTC
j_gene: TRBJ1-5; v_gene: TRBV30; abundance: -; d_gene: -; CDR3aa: CAWRAQALDQPQHF; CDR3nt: TGTGCCTGGAGGGCACAGGCCCTTGATCAGCCCCAGCATTTT
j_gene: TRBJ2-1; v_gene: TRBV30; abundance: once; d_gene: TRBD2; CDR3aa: CAWSPTSGGTMGQFF; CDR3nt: TGTGCCTGGAGTCCGACTAGCGGGGGGACTATGGGGCAGTTCTTC
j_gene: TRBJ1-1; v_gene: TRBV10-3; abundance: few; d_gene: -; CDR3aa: CASSAGNTEAFF; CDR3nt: TGTGCCTCCTCAGCGGGAAACACTGAAGCTTTCTTT
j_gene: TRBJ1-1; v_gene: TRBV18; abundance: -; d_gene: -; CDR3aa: CASSPRISGGGTEAFF; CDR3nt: TGTGCCAGCTCACCACGGATTTCGGGTGGTGGCACTGAAGCTTTCTTT
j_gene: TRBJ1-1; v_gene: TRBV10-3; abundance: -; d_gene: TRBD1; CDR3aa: CAISEMTGSGEAFF; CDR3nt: TGTGCCATCAGTGAAATGACAGGGTCAGGTGAAGCTTTCTTT
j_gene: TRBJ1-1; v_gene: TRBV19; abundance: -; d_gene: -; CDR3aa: CASSAKGDTEAFF; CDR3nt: TGTGCCAGTAGTGCAAAGGGGGACACTGAAGCTTTCTTT
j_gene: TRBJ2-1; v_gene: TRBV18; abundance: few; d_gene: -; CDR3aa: CASSQDTDNEQFF; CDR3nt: TGTGCCAGCTCACAAGACACTGACAATGAGCAGTTCTTC
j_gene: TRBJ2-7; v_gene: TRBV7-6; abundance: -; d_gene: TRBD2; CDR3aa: CASTRGAGGDEQYF; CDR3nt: TGTGCCAGCACCCGAGGGGCGGGGGGGGATGAGCAGTACTTC